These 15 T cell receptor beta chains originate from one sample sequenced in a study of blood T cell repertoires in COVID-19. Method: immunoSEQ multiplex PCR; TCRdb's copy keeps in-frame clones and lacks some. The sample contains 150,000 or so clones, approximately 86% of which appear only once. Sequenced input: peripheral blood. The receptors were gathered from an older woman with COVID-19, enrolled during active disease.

CDR3 region: CASFTGGPNTEAFF. CDR3 DNA: TGTGCCAGCTTTACAGGGGGACCGAACACTGAAGCTTTCTTT. V and J are TRBV28 and TRBJ1-1; 8 bases fit TRBD1. From germline, CDR1 is MDHEN and CDR2 SYDVKM. Trimming at V came to 8 bases and at J to 1 base, leaving 6 bases not matched to a gene. The CDR3 is made up of 14 amino acids.

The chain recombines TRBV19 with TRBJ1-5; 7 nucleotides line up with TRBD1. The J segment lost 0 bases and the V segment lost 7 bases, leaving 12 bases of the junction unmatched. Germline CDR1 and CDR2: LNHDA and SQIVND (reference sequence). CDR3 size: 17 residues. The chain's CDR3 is CASTRGGSFYSNQPQHF. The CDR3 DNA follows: TGTGCCAGTACCCGAGGGGGCAGTTTTTATAGCAATCAGCCCCAGCATTTT.

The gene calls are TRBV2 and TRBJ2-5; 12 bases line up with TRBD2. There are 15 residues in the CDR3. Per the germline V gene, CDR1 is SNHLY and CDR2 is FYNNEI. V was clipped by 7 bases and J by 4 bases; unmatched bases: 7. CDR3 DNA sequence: TGTGCCAGCACCACGCTAGCGGGGGGGCGAGAGACCCAGTACTTC. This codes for CASTTLAGGRETQYF.

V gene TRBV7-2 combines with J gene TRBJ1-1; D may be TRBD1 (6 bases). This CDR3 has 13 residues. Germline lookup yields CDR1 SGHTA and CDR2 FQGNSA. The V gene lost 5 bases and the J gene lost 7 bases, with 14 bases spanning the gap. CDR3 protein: CASSPRTDREAFF. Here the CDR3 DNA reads TGTGCCAGCAGCCCGAGGACAGACCGTGAAGCTTTCTTT.

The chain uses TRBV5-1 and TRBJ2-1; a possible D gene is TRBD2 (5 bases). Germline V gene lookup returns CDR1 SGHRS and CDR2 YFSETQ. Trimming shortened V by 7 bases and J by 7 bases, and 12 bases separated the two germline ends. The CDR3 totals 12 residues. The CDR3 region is CASYGPGNEQFF. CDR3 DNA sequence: TGCGCCAGCTACGGGCCGGGGAATGAGCAGTTCTTC.

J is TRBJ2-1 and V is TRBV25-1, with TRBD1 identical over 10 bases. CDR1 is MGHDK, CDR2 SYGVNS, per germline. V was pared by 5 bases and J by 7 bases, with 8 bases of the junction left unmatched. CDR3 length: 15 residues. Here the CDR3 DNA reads TGTGCCAGCAGTCCCGACAGGGGGCACGGGAATGAGCAGTTCTTC. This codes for CASSPDRGHGNEQFF.

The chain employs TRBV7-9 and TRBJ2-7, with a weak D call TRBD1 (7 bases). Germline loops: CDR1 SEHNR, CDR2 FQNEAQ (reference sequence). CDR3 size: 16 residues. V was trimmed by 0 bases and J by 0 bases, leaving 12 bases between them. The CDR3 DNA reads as TGTGCCAGCAGCTTAGCGGGCGGGACAGTCTCCTACGAGCAGTACTTC. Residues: CASSLAGGTVSYEQYF.

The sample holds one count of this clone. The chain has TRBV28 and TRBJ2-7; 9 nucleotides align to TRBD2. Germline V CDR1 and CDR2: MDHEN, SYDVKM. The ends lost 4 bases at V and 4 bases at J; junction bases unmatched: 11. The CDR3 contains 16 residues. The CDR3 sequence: CASSSYSSGGPYEQYF. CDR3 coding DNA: TGTGCCAGCAGTTCGTACTCGAGCGGGGGGCCTTACGAGCAGTACTTC.

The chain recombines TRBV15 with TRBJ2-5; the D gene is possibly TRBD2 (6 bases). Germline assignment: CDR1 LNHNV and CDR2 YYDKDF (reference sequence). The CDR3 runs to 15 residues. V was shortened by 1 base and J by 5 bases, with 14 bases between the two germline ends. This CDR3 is CATSRGGLLAETQYF. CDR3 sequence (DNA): TGTGCCACCAGCAGAGGGGGGTTACTAGCTGAGACCCAGTACTTC.

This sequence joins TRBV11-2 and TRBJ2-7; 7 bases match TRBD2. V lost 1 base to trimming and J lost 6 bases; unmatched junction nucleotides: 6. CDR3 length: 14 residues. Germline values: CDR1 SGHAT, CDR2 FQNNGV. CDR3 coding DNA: TGTGCCAGCAGCTTAGTATTCGGGGGGATCGAGCAGTACTTC. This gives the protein CASSLVFGGIEQYF.

The CDR3 sequence is CASTLGWRQNTGELFF. The CDR3 region has the DNA TGTGCCAGTACTCTAGGGTGGAGGCAGAACACCGGGGAGCTGTTTTTT. V usage is TRBV19 and J usage is TRBJ2-2; a weak D match, TRBD2 (5 bases). The germline gives CDR1 LNHDA, CDR2 SQIVND (reference sequence). The germline V and J ends were trimmed by 7 bases and 1 base, with 16 bases remaining between them. The CDR3 length is 16 residues.

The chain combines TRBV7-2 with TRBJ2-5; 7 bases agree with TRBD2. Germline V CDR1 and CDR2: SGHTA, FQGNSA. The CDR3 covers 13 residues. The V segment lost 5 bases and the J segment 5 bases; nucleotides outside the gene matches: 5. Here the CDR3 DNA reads TGTGCCAGCAGCCTTGGGGGGGAGGAGACCCAGTACTTC. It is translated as CASSLGGEETQYF.

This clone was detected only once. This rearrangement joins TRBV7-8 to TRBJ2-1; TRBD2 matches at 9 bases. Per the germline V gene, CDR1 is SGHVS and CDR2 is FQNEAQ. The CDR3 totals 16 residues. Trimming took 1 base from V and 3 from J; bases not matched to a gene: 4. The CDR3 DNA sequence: TGTGCCAGCAGCTTAGGGCCTAGCGGGGACTACAATGAGCAGTTCTTC. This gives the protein CASSLGPSGDYNEQFF.

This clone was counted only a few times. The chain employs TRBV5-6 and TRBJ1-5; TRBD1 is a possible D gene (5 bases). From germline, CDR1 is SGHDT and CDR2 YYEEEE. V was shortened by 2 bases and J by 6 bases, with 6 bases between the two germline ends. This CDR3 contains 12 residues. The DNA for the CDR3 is TGTGCCAGCAGCTTAGGGGTTCAGCCCCAGCATTTT. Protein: CASSLGVQPQHF.

CDR3 loop: CAIKSRDSYNEQFF. CDR3 sequence (DNA): TGTGCCATAAAAAGTAGGGACAGTTACAATGAGCAGTTCTTC. This chain uses TRBV6-5 with TRBJ2-1, with 7 bases identical to TRBD1. The CDR3 contains 14 residues. Germline values: CDR1 MNHEY, CDR2 SVGAGI. Unmatched junction bases numbered 10, after V lost 10 bases and J lost 4 bases.